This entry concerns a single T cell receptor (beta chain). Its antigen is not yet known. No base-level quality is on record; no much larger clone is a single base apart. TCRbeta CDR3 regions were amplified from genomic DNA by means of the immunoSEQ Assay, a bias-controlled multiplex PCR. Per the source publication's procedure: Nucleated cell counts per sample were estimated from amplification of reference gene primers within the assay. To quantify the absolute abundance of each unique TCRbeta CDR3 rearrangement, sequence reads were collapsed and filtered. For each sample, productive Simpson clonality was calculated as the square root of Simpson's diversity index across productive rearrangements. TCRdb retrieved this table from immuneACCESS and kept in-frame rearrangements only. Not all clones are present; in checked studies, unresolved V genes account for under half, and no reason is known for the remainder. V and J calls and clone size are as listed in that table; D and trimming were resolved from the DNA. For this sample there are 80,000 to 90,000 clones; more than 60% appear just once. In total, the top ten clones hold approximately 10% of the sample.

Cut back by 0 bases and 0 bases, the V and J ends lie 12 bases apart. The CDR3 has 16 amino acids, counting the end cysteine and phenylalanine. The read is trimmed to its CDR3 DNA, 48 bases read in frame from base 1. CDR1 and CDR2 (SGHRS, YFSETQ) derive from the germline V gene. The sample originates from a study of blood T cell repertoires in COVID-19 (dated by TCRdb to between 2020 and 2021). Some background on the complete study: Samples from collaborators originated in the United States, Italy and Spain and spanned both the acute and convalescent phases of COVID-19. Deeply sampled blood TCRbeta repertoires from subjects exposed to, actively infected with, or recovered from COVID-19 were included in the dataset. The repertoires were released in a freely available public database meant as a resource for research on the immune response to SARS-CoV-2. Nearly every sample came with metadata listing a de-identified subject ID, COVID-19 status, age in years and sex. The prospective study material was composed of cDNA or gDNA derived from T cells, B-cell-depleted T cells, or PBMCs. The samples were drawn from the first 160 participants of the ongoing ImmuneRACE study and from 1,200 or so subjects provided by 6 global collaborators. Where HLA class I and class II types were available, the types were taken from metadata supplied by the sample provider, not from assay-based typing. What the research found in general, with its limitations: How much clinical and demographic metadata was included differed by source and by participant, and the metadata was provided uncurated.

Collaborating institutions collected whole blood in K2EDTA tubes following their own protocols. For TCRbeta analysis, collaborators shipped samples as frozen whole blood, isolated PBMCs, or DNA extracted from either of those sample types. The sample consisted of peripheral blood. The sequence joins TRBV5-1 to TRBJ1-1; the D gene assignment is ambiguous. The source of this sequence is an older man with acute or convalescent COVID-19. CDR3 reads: CASSLDRPLLNTEAFF. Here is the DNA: TGCGCCAGCAGCTTGGACAGACCTCTTCTGAACACTGAAGCTTTCTTT.